This is a list of T cell receptor beta chains from one sample in a study of blood T cell repertoires in COVID-19. Data came from immunoSEQ multiplex PCR; TCRdb stores just in-frame clones and leaves some out. The repertoire includes about 220,000 clones, roughly four fifths of them detected once, and about 4.8% sits in the top ten. Specimen: peripheral blood. Receptors were obtained from a woman between 65 and 79 years old with COVID-19, enrolled during active disease. Both conserved end residues are part of each CDR3. A D gene is named only where the DNA matches it firmly. Expanded clones are given a class, and other clones once, few, many or no size at all.

TRBV30	few	TRBD1	TRBJ1-4	TGTGCCTGGAGTAAGGGGACAGGGGTTACAGGAGAAAAACTGTTTTTT	CAWSKGTGVTGEKLFF
TRBV28	.	.	TRBJ1-2	TGTGCCAGCAGTTTTTATGCCGGGAACTATGGCTACACCTTC	CASSFYAGNYGYTF
TRBV27	.	.	TRBJ1-1	TGTGCCAGCCACCGAGGACAGACGAACACTGAAGCTTTCTTT	CASHRGQTNTEAFF
TRBV19	few	.	TRBJ2-6	TGTGCCAGTAGGCGACAGGCCTTTGGGGCCAACGTCCTGACTTTC	CASRRQAFGANVLTF
TRBV19	.	TRBD1	TRBJ1-4	TGTGCCAGTAGAGAAGGAGGGACAGGGAATGAAAAACTGTTTTTT	CASREGGTGNEKLFF
TRBV11-2	.	TRBD1	TRBJ2-5	TGTGCCAGCAGCTTAAGGGGAGGACAGGGGGCGTCAGAGACCCAGTACTTC	CASSLRGGQGASETQYF
TRBV7-2	.	TRBD1	TRBJ2-7	TGTGCCAGCAGCACTACGGACAGGGAAGACGAGCAGTACTTC	CASSTTDREDEQYF
TRBV30	once	TRBD2	TRBJ2-3	TGTGCCTGGACTTTTAGCGGGAGTAGCACAGATACGCAGTATTTT	CAWTFSGSSTDTQYF
TRBV7-2	.	.	TRBJ2-2	TGTGCCAGCAGCTCCCCCAGGGGGGCGAACACCGGGGAGCTGTTTTTT	CASSSPRGANTGELFF
TRBV6-5	.	TRBD1	TRBJ1-2	TGTGCCAGCAGCGTGGACAGGACTTATGGCTACACCTTC	CASSVDRTYGYTF
TRBV2	.	TRBD1	TRBJ1-5	TGTGCCAGCAGCTCTGACAGGGGCAATCAGCCCCAGCATTTT	CASSSDRGNQPQHF
TRBV28	.	TRBD1	TRBJ1-1	TGTGCCAGTACAGGGGGTTGGGACACTGAAGCTTTCTTT	CASTGGWDTEAFF
TRBV3-1/TRBV3-2	.	TRBD1	TRBJ2-7	TGTGCCAGCCAACACAGGGGTTCCTACGAGCAGTACTTC	CASQHRGSYEQYF
TRBV19	once	.	TRBJ1-2	TGTGCCAGTAGTATTCTTTCGTCCAGGGCCGGTGGCTACACCTTC	CASSILSSRAGGYTF
TRBV11-2	.	TRBD1	TRBJ2-3	TGTGCCAGCAGCCTCGGTGTTGGGACAGGGCTCACAGATACGCAGTATTTT	CASSLGVGTGLTDTQYF
TRBV5-4	.	TRBD1	TRBJ2-7	TGTGCCAGCAGCTCGGGTCAATATAGGACAGGGAACGAGCAGTACTTC	CASSSGQYRTGNEQYF
TRBV5-4	.	.	TRBJ1-4	TGTGCCAGCAGCTTGGGTTCGGCAGGGCGAGGTAATGAAAAACTGTTTTTT	CASSLGSAGRGNEKLFF
TRBV11-2	.	TRBD1	TRBJ2-5	TGTGCCAGCGGGACAGGGCCGTCCCAAGAGACCCAGTACTTC	CASGTGPSQETQYF
TRBV5-1	.	.	TRBJ2-3	TGCGCCAGCAGCTTGGAGGGCAGGGGCCCCGATACGCAGTATTTT	CASSLEGRGPDTQYF
TRBV5-4	.	TRBD2	TRBJ2-1	TGTGCCAGCAGCTTTGAGCGGGAGCGGTTCTTC	CASSFERERFF
TRBV28	.	.	TRBJ1-5	TGTGCCAGCGGTTCTTTGAATCAGCCCCAGCATTTT	CASGSLNQPQHF
TRBV10-3	.	.	TRBJ2-1	TGTGCCATCTCTAGCAACAATGAGCAGTTCTTC	CAISSNNEQFF
TRBV6-1	.	TRBD2	TRBJ2-7	TGTGCCAGCAGTGAGACTAGCGGGAGCATCTACGAGCAGTACTTC	CASSETSGSIYEQYF
TRBV28	.	.	TRBJ1-6	TGTGCCAGCAGTTTGGATCGGGTACTAGGGAGCTCCTATAATTCACCCCTCCACTTT	CASSLDRVLGSSYNSPLHF
TRBV18	.	.	TRBJ2-7	TGTGCCAGCTCGTCAAACATGCCCAGCTACGAGCAGTACTTC	CASSSNMPSYEQYF
TRBV6-5	.	.	TRBJ2-6	TGTGCCAGCAGGTTCTCTAGCTCTGGGGCCAACGTCCTGACTTTC	CASRFSSSGANVLTF
TRBV7-9	.	TRBD1	TRBJ1-1	TGTGCCAGCAGCTTATCGGGACAGGAAGCTTTCTTT	CASSLSGQEAFF
TRBV5-4	.	TRBD2	TRBJ2-3	TGTGCCAGCAGTCGGGACTACACAGATACGCAGTATTTT	CASSRDYTDTQYF
TRBV28	.	.	TRBJ1-5	TGTGCCAGCACCCCAGGAGGGGCCCGCAATCAGCCCCAGCATTTT	CASTPGGARNQPQHF
TRBV30	once	.	TRBJ2-5	TGTGCCTTGGACAGGCAGGGGGGAAACCAAGAGACCCAGTACTTC	CALDRQGGNQETQYF
TRBV29-1	.	TRBD1	TRBJ1-1	TGCAGCGTTCGACAGGGAACTGAAGCTTTCTTT	CSVRQGTEAFF
TRBV28	.	.	TRBJ2-5	TGTGCCAGCAGACCGGAGGGTGGCCCCGAGACCCAGTACTTC	CASRPEGGPETQYF
TRBV18	.	TRBD1	TRBJ2-3	TGTGCCAGCTCCGAGGGACCGGGACAGGGCTCAGATACGCAGTATTTT	CASSEGPGQGSDTQYF
TRBV29-1	.	.	TRBJ1-1	TGCAGCGGGGGGCGGGGGGTGGACACTGAAGCTTTCTTT	CSGGRGVDTEAFF
TRBV24-1	.	TRBD1	TRBJ1-2	TGTGCCACCAGCGACAGGGTTAGCGATGGCTACACCTTC	CATSDRVSDGYTF
TRBV18	few	.	TRBJ2-7	TGTGCCAGCTCACGGGCAGGTCAGGACGAGCAGTACTTC	CASSRAGQDEQYF
TRBV6-6	.	TRBD2	TRBJ2-3	TGTGCCAGCAGTCCCCCTCCGGCGGGGGGCAGCACAGATACGCAGTATTTT	CASSPPPAGGSTDTQYF
TRBV11-2	few	.	TRBJ2-1	TGTGCCAGCAGCTTAGCAGCGGCCAGCGTATACAATGAGCAGTTCTTC	CASSLAAASVYNEQFF
TRBV4-1	.	TRBD1	TRBJ1-4	TGCGCCAGCGGAACCTCAGGGACAGCTAATGAAAAACTGTTTTTT	CASGTSGTANEKLFF
TRBV18	.	TRBD2	TRBJ2-2	TGTGCCAGCTCACCATTACTAGCGGGAAACACCGGGGAGCTGTTTTTT	CASSPLLAGNTGELFF
TRBV19	.	TRBD1	TRBJ1-2	TGTGCCAGTAGTGGACAGGGTATCTATGGCTACACCTTC	CASSGQGIYGYTF
TRBV18	.	TRBD2	TRBJ2-1	TGTGCCAGCTCACCACCTAGCGGGTACTACAATGAGCAGTTCTTC	CASSPPSGYYNEQFF
TRBV15	.	.	TRBJ1-1	TGTGCCACCAGCAGAGAGTGGCAGAACACTGAAGCTTTCTTT	CATSREWQNTEAFF
TRBV7-2	.	.	TRBJ1-5	TGTGCCAGCAGCTTTAAGACAGATAGCAATCAGCCCCAGCATTTT	CASSFKTDSNQPQHF
TRBV19	.	.	TRBJ2-3	TGTGCCAGTAGTATCCAAGCGGTCAACACAGATACGCAGTATTTT	CASSIQAVNTDTQYF
TRBV4-3	.	TRBD1	TRBJ1-3	TGCGCCAGCAGCTCAGGGGGCGCGGGGGGAAACACCATATATTTT	CASSSGGAGGNTIYF
TRBV7-9	.	.	TRBJ1-1	TGTGCCAGCAGCTTAGGGTTGAGGGACACTGAAGCTTTCTTT	CASSLGLRDTEAFF
TRBV29-1	once	.	TRBJ2-3	TGCAGCGTTAGACCCCAGGGGAGCACAGATACGCAGTATTTT	CSVRPQGSTDTQYF
TRBV27	.	.	TRBJ1-6	TGTGCCAGCAGATCAGACAGCCTCTATTATAATTCACCCCTCCACTTT	CASRSDSLYYNSPLHF
TRBV19	.	.	TRBJ1-2	TGTGCCAGTGGCACGCAAGGAGCAGGGTGGGGCTACACCTTC	CASGTQGAGWGYTF
TRBV3-1/TRBV3-2	.	TRBD1	TRBJ2-1	TGTGCCAGCAGCCTACCCGTAGGACAGGGTAAAAATGAGCAGTTCTTC	CASSLPVGQGKNEQFF
TRBV18	few	TRBD2	TRBJ2-3	TGTGCCAGCTCACCCCTGGGACTAGCGGGAAGCACAGATACGCAGTATTTT	CASSPLGLAGSTDTQYF
TRBV28	.	.	TRBJ2-7	TGTGCCAGCAGTTTACCGAGCGAGCTTCTTTACGAGCAGTACTTC	CASSLPSELLYEQYF
TRBV6-5	.	TRBD1	TRBJ2-7	TGTGCCAGCAGACTAGGACAGGGAACCTACGAGCAGTACTTC	CASRLGQGTYEQYF
TRBV19	.	TRBD2	TRBJ2-5	TGTGCCAGTAGTATAGTCGCTAGCGGGAGTTTCCAAGAGACCCAGTACTTC	CASSIVASGSFQETQYF
TRBV28	few	TRBD1	TRBJ2-7	TGTGCCAGCAGTCCCTCTCCGGGACAGGGTTCCTACGAGCAGTACTTC	CASSPSPGQGSYEQYF
TRBV28	few	.	TRBJ2-7	TGTGCCAGCAGGACTAGACGGAATTCTCTTTTCGACGAGCAGTACTTC	CASRTRRNSLFDEQYF